The next 20 T cell receptor beta chains were all read from a single sample in a study of cytomegalovirus exposure and HLA in healthy donors. PCR primers comprised 60 Vbeta and 13 Jbeta primers. Assay: immunoSEQ multiplex PCR; the TCRdb copy retains only in-frame clones and omits some. This sample carries approximately 170,000 clones, 55% to 70% of them seen once, and the ten largest clones take about 2.9%. The sequenced sample was PBMCs. Receptors were obtained from a woman between 35 and 50 years old in good health and CMV-seropositive.

This rearrangement joins TRBV4-3 to TRBJ1-1, with 9 bases aligning to TRBD1. This CDR3 spans 15 amino acids. Germline V CDR1 and CDR2: LGHNA, YSLEER. Trimming took 0 bases from V and 1 from J; bases not matched to a gene: 0. This chain's CDR3 is CASSQETGGNTEAFF. The DNA for the CDR3 is TGCGCCAGCAGCCAAGAGACAGGGGGGAACACTGAAGCTTTCTTT.

This chain joins TRBV15 and TRBJ1-1, with TRBD1 as a possible D gene (5 bases). The germline V gene encodes CDR1 LNHNV and CDR2 YYDKDF (reference sequence). Trimming took off 0 bases at V and 9 bases at J, with 17 bases between the two ends. The CDR3 covers 15 residues. The CDR3 DNA sequence: TGTGCCACCAGCAGAGATCGGGTTGAGTCAGGGAAAGCTTTCTTT. Its protein product is CATSRDRVESGKAFF.

The V gene is TRBV6-5, the J gene TRBJ1-2; maybe TRBD1 (6 bases). V gave up 2 bases and J gave up 5 bases, with 18 bases separating them. Germline CDR1 is MNHEY and CDR2 is SVGAGI. The CDR3 has 16 residues. The DNA for the CDR3 is TGTGCCAGCAGTTACCAGGGATCGGGGACACTATATGGCTACACCTTC. Translated, it gives CASSYQGSGTLYGYTF.

The chain links TRBV7-9 to TRBJ2-5, with TRBD1 matching 7 bases. The DNA matches TRBJ2-7 better at its end, which makes the J call doubtful. The germline V gene has CDR1 SEHNR and CDR2 FQNEAQ (reference sequence). The CDR3 has 14 residues. The CDR3 reads CASSPTSGTDEQYF. The CDR3 bases are TGTGCCAGCAGCCCAACATCCGGGACAGACGAGCAGTACTTC.

The chain joins TRBV25-1 to TRBJ2-2, with 14 bases aligning to TRBD2. CDR3 size: 16 residues. Germline assignment: CDR1 MGHDK and CDR2 SYGVNS. V lost 3 bases, J lost 7 bases, and 4 bases stayed unmatched. CDR3 nucleotide sequence: TGTGCCAGCAGTGAGAGACTAGCGGGAGGGATCGGGGAGCTGTTTTTT. This codes for CASSERLAGGIGELFF.

This rearrangement joins TRBV5-4 to TRBJ2-3; D call uncertain. V dropped 3 bases and J dropped 4 bases, with 9 bases sitting between them. The CDR3 sequence is 13 residues long. Germline V gene sequence: CDR1 SGHNT, CDR2 YYREEE (reference sequence). The CDR3 here is CASSSKDSDTQYF. The CDR3, as DNA: TGTGCCAGCAGCTCAAAAGACTCAGATACGCAGTATTTT.

This chain connects TRBV28 to TRBJ2-5; no clear D gene. CDR1 MDHEN and CDR2 SYDVKM come from the germline V gene. Trimming pared 7 bases from V and 5 bases from J, leaving 8 bases between. The CDR3 extends over 11 amino acids. CDR3 region: CASTLRETQYF. The CDR3 DNA reads as TGTGCCAGCACCCTTCGGGAGACCCAGTACTTC.

The CDR3 is CASSLYSDTQYF. CDR3 DNA sequence: TGTGCCAGCAGCTTATACTCAGATACGCAGTATTTT. The chain carries TRBV7-3 and TRBJ2-3; D is uncertain. The CDR3 has 12 residues. V was clipped by 2 bases and J by 4 bases, with 4 bases between them. CDR1 and CDR2 from the germline V gene are SGHTA and FQGTGA.

V is TRBV10-3 and J is TRBJ2-1; 9 positions agree with TRBD2. In germline, CDR1 is ENHRY, CDR2 SYGVKD. CDR3 size: 16 residues. Germline trimming cut 0 bases from V and 8 bases from J; bases unmatched to any gene: 8. The CDR3 bases are TGTGCCATCAGTGAGTCTGGCGGGAGGGCTTTGGATGAGCAGTTCTTC. Translation gives CAISESGGRALDEQFF.

This chain connects TRBV7-9 to TRBJ2-7, with a tentative D call TRBD1 (6 bases). The CDR3 is 14 amino acids. Trimming removed 2 bases from V and 3 bases from J, with 11 bases in between. Germline CDR1 is SEHNR and CDR2 is FQNEAQ (reference sequence). CDR3: CASSLSTGFYEQYF. In DNA form, the CDR3 reads TGTGCCAGCAGCTTATCTACAGGGTTCTACGAGCAGTACTTC.

The chain couples TRBV7-2 to TRBJ2-1; 8 nucleotides align to TRBD2. The CDR3 length is 14 residues. The junction had 9 bases not matched to a gene; V was cut back by 5 bases and J by 9 bases. Germline CDR1 is SGHTA and CDR2 is FQGNSA. CDR3: CASSPGTRAGEQFF. The CDR3 DNA is TGTGCCAGCAGCCCCGGGACTAGAGCAGGTGAGCAGTTCTTC.

V is TRBV5-1 and J is TRBJ2-2; 7 bases are a match to TRBD1. CDR1 and CDR2 (germline): SGHRS, YFSETQ. With 0 bases clipped from V and 5 bases from J, the junction kept 4 bases outside the gene matches. This CDR3 has 15 amino acids. The CDR3, as DNA: TGCGCCAGCAGCTTGGGGACAGGTTCGACCGGGGAGCTGTTTTTT. It encodes CASSLGTGSTGELFF.

The V and J genes are TRBV7-6 and TRBJ2-5; 11 nucleotides agree with TRBD2. The V segment lost 4 bases and the J segment 4 bases; nucleotides outside the gene matches: 8. CDR3 length equals 16 residues. Germline V gene sequence: CDR1 SGHVS, CDR2 FNYEAQ. This chain's CDR3 is CASSSYSGGAAETQYF. The DNA for the CDR3 is TGTGCCAGCAGCTCGTATAGCGGGGGGGCCGCAGAGACCCAGTACTTC.

The chain joins TRBV5-1 to TRBJ1-1; D is perhaps TRBD1 (6 bases). V was trimmed by 1 base and J by 1 base, leaving 11 bases between them. Germline-derived CDR1 and CDR2 are SGHRS and YFSETQ. The CDR3 contains 15 residues. The CDR3 spells CASSLTGTRNTEAFF. As DNA, the CDR3 is TGCGCCAGCAGCTTGACCGGGACACGGAACACTGAAGCTTTCTTT.

This clone appeared a few times. The CDR3 sequence is CASSFHGKVQETQYF. The CDR3 DNA sequence: TGTGCCAGCAGTTTCCACGGGAAAGTGCAAGAGACCCAGTACTTC. The V call is TRBV28, the J call TRBJ2-5; TRBD2 is a possible D gene (5 bases). The length of the CDR3 is 15 residues. Trimming took 3 bases from V and 2 from J, leaving 13 bases between them. Germline V gene sequence: CDR1 MDHEN, CDR2 SYDVKM.

The gene calls are TRBV9 and TRBJ2-2; D might be TRBD2 (6 bases). Germline V gene sequence: CDR1 SGDLS, CDR2 YYNGEE. The CDR3 consists of 15 residues. The V and J ends lost 4 bases and 7 bases respectively, with 17 bases between them. The CDR3 DNA is TGTGCCAGCAGCCCCACCGGGAGAAAGGACGGGGAGCTGTTTTTT. Residues: CASSPTGRKDGELFF.

V gene TRBV27 combines with J gene TRBJ2-7, with TRBD1 matching 8 bases. This CDR3 region has 14 residues. V shed 3 bases, J shed 5 bases, and the junction held 6 bases outside the gene matches. Germline-derived CDR1 and CDR2 are MNHEY and SMNVEV (reference sequence). CDR3: CASSFVDRGHEQYF. In DNA, the CDR3 is TGTGCCAGCAGTTTCGTCGACAGGGGCCACGAGCAGTACTTC.

In this sample, this clone turned up a few times. The chain recombines TRBV5-4 with TRBJ2-3; TRBD1 might be the D (6 bases). Looked up from germline, CDR1 is SGHNT and CDR2 is YYREEE (reference sequence). This CDR3 has 16 residues. Trimming shortened V by 5 bases and J by 0 bases, and 16 bases separated the two germline ends. The CDR3, as DNA: TGTGCCAGCAGATCCGGACAGAACCCTAGCACAGATACGCAGTATTTT. Protein sequence: CASRSGQNPSTDTQYF. The full variable domain, its missing parts supplied by reference TRBV5-4 and TRBJ2-3, is ETGVTQSPTHLIKTRGQQVTLRCSSQSGHNTVSWYQQALGQGPQFIFQYYREEENGRGNFPPRFSGLQFPNYSSELNVNALELDDSALYLCASRSGQNPSTDTQYFGPGTRLTVL.

V usage is TRBV9 and J usage is TRBJ2-3; possibly TRBD2 for D (6 bases). The CDR3 covers 13 residues. Trimming cost V 3 bases and J 6 bases, with 11 bases left between them. Germline assignment: CDR1 SGDLS and CDR2 YYNGEE. The DNA of the CDR3 is TGTGCCAGCAGCGGGAGGGCTCTTGATACGCAGTATTTT. Protein product: CASSGRALDTQYF.

This clone has more than one count but fewer than ten. J is TRBJ2-3 and V is TRBV5-6; no firm D call. Trimming shortened V by 3 bases and J by 6 bases, and 8 bases separated the two germline ends. This CDR3 has 12 residues. Germline V gene data show CDR1 as SGHDT and CDR2 as YYEEEE. The CDR3 nucleotides read TGTGCCAGCAGCTGGAGCCGGGATACGCAGTATTTT. This codes for CASSWSRDTQYF.